What follows describes a single T cell receptor (beta chain). Its antigen is still unknown. These data come from a study of blood T cells in healthy people across ages. General study findings and limits: Roughly linear age-related decline in beta diversity appeared, significant by age roughly 40. It was not known whether donors were CMV positive (a possible confounder of expanded clonotype changes).

The germline V and J ends were trimmed by 6 bases and 0 bases, with 12 bases remaining between them. The CDR3 has 15 amino acids. Germline CDR1 reads SQVTM; CDR2 reads ANQGSEA. Then a second PCR, running about 6 to 11 cycles, was carried out with a sample-barcoded 5' primer and a J-beta primer mix. A template-switch adaptor containing 12 random nucleotides labeled each cDNA molecule. Each CDR3 protein gets one entry after TCRdb re-called the 5' RACE reads with MiXCR. The sample shows hundreds of thousands of distinct CDR3 sequences, roughly 58% of them seen only once. The chain is built from TRBV29-1 and TRBJ2-6, with a weak D call TRBD1 (5 bases). This sequence was found in a man in his sixties in good health. Sequencing was performed on blood. In DNA form, the CDR3 reads TGCAGCGTCTCGACAGTCGCCTCTGGGGCCAACGTCCTGACTTTC. This gives the protein CSVSTVASGANVLTF.